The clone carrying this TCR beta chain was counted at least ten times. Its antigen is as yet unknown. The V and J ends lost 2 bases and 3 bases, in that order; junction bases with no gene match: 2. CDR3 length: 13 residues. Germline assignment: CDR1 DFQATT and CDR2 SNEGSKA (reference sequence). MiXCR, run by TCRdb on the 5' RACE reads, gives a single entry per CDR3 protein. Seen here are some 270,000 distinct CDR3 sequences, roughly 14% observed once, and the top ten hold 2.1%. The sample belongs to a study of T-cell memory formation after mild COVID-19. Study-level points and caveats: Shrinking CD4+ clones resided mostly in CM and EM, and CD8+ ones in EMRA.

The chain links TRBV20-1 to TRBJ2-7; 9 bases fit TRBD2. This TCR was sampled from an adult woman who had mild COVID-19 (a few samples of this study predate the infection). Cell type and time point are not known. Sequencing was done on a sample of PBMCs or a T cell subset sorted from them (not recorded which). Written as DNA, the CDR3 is TGCAGTGCTAGACTAGCGGGAAGCTACGAGCAGTACTTC. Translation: CSARLAGSYEQYF.